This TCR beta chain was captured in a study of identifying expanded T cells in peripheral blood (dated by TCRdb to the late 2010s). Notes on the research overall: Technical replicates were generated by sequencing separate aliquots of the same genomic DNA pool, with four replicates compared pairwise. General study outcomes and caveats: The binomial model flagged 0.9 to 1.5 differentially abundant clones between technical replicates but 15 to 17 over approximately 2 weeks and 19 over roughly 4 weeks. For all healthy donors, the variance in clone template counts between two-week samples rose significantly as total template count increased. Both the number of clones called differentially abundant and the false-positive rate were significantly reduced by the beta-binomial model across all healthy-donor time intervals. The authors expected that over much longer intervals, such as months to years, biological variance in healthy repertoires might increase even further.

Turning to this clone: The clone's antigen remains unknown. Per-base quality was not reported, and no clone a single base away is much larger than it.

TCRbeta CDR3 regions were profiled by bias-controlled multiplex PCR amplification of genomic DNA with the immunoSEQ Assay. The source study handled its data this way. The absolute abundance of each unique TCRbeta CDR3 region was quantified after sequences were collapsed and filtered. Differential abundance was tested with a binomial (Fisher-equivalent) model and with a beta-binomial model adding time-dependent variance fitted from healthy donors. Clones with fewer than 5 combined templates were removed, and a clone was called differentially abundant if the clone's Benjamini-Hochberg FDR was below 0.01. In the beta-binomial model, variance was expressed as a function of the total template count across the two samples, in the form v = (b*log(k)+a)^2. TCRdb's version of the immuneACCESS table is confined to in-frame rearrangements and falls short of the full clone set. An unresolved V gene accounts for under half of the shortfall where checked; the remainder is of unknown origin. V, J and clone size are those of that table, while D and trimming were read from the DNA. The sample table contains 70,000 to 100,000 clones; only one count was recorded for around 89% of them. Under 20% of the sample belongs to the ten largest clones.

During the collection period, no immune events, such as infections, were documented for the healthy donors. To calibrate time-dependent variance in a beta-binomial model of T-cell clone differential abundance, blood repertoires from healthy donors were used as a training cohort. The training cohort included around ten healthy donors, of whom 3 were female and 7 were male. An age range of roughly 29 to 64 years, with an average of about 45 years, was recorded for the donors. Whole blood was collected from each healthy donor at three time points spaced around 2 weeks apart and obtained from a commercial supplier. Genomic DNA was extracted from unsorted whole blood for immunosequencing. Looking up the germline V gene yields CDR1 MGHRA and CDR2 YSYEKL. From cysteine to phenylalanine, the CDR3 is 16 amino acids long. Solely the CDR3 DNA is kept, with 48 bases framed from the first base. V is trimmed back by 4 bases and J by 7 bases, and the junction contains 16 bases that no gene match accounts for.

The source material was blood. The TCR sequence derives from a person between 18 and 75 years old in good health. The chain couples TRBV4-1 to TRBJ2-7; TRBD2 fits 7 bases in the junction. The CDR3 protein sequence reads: CASSLMGARVRGEQYF. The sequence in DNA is TGCGCCAGCAGCCTCATGGGAGCCAGGGTGCGGGGGGAGCAGTACTTC.